The 20 T cell receptor beta chains in this list originate from one sample, sequenced in a study of CD4+ T cells in melanoma. Repertoires were generated with immunoSEQ multiplex PCR, while TCRdb's copy carries only in-frame clones and drops some. The sample includes roughly 15,000 clones, roughly three quarters of them seen just once. The sequencing sample was made of cells from a culture (not recorded whether cultured in vitro). All receptors come from a human donor with melanoma.

The chain employs TRBV27 and TRBJ2-7; TRBD1 matches 8 bases. This CDR3 spans 16 amino acids. CDR1 and CDR2 from the germline V gene are MNHEY and SMNVEV (reference sequence). The J segment lost 3 bases and the V segment lost 6 bases, leaving 13 bases of the junction unmatched. CDR3 amino acids: CASRGTRWTGIYEQYF. The CDR3 nucleotides read TGTGCCAGCAGAGGGACGCGCTGGACAGGGATCTACGAGCAGTACTTC.

The J gene is TRBJ1-1, the V gene TRBV18; no definite D call. Germline assignment: CDR1 KGHSH and CDR2 LQKENI. Trimming took 6 bases from V and 8 from J, leaving 16 bases between them. The CDR3 sequence is 13 residues long. The CDR3 DNA follows: TGTGCCAGCTCGCAGAGATTTGATGGAGAAGCTTTCTTT. Translation: CASSQRFDGEAFF.

J is TRBJ1-3 and V is TRBV5-1; D is uncertain. The germline V gene has CDR1 SGHRS and CDR2 YFSETQ. There are 14 residues in the CDR3. The V and J ends lost 0 bases and 4 bases respectively, with 8 bases between them. The CDR3 DNA reads as TGCGCCAGCAGCTTGGGAAACGAAGGAAACACCATATATTTT. Its protein is CASSLGNEGNTIYF.

This clone was counted only a few times. V usage is TRBV27 and J usage is TRBJ2-7; D remains unclear. Germline V gene lookup returns CDR1 MNHEY and CDR2 SMNVEV (reference sequence). The CDR3 length is 12 residues. Trimming shortened V by 6 bases and J by 4 bases, and 10 bases separated the two germline ends. The CDR3 here is CASRTGLYEQYF. CDR3 coding DNA: TGTGCCAGCAGAACTGGGTTGTACGAGCAGTACTTC.

The rearrangement uses TRBV5-4 and TRBJ1-1; a weak D match, TRBD1 (5 bases). V was shortened by 1 base and J by 5 bases, with 6 bases between the two germline ends. This CDR3 spans 12 amino acids. Germline loops: CDR1 SGHNT, CDR2 YYREEE (reference sequence). The CDR3 bases are TGTGCCAGCAGCTTGAGGGGAACTGAAGCTTTCTTT. Translating gives CASSLRGTEAFF. Drawing the rest from reference TRBV5-4 and TRBJ1-1, the complete variable domain is ETGVTQSPTHLIKTRGQQVTLRCSSQSGHNTVSWYQQALGQGPQFIFQYYREEENGRGNFPPRFSGLQFPNYSSELNVNALELDDSALYLCASSLRGTEAFFGQGTRLTVV.

The chain has TRBV11-2 and TRBJ1-4; D not resolved. The germline V and J ends were trimmed by 7 bases and 4 bases, with 13 bases remaining between them. Germline V CDR1 and CDR2: SGHAT, FQNNGV. The CDR3 covers 14 residues. CDR3 amino acids: CASTENSDNEKLFF. The DNA for the CDR3 is TGTGCCAGCACCGAAAACAGTGATAATGAAAAACTGTTTTTT.

CDR3 protein: CASSGRDRGRGIGEQFF. DNA for the CDR3: TGTGCCAGCAGCGGCCGGGACAGGGGGCGCGGCATTGGTGAGCAGTTCTTC. The chain recombines TRBV9 with TRBJ2-1; 12 bases line up with TRBD1. The CDR3 sequence is 17 residues long. The V segment lost 3 bases and the J segment 9 bases; nucleotides outside the gene matches: 13. Germline V gene lookup returns CDR1 SGDLS and CDR2 YYNGEE.

The chain has TRBV7-2 and TRBJ2-1; 14 bases line up with TRBD2. The germline V gene has CDR1 SGHTA and CDR2 FQGNSA. The CDR3 runs to 15 residues. The J segment lost 5 bases and the V segment lost 3 bases, leaving 0 bases of the junction unmatched. CDR3 bases: TGTGCCAGCAGCTTGGGACTAGCGGGAGACAATGAGCAGTTCTTC. Its protein product is CASSLGLAGDNEQFF.

The rearrangement joins TRBV7-3 to TRBJ2-2, with D tentatively TRBD1 (6 bases). Germline CDR1 and CDR2: SGHTA and FQGTGA. The CDR3 is made up of 15 amino acids. V lost 5 bases and J 8 bases, leaving 18 bases between the germline ends. The CDR3 is CASSKQTGPRGELFF. CDR3 sequence (DNA): TGTGCCAGCAGCAAGCAAACAGGGCCCCGAGGGGAGCTGTTTTTT.

The chain has TRBV30 and TRBJ2-1, with 9 bases lining up with TRBD1. The CDR3 runs 19 residues. Germline V gene data show CDR1 as GTSNPN and CDR2 as SVGIG (reference sequence). J lost 2 bases, V lost 0 bases, and 14 bases had no gene match. The CDR3 spells CAWSVPNRGRGTAYNEQFF. CDR3 DNA: TGTGCCTGGAGTGTACCAAACAGGGGGCGGGGGACGGCCTACAATGAGCAGTTCTTC.

The V call is TRBV5-1, the J call TRBJ2-7, with D perhaps matching TRBD1 (5 bases). Germline V gene sequence: CDR1 SGHRS, CDR2 YFSETQ. V was trimmed by 3 bases and J by 1 base, leaving 11 bases between them. The CDR3 consists of 14 residues. DNA of the CDR3: TGCGCCAGCAGCTCTCAGGGTCCATCCTACGAGCAGTACTTC. It specifies CASSSQGPSYEQYF.

V usage is TRBV19 and J usage is TRBJ1-5; 9 bases fit TRBD1. Germline loops: CDR1 LNHDA, CDR2 SQIVND (reference sequence). The CDR3 is 16 residues long. The V and J ends lost 5 bases and 1 base, in that order; junction bases with no gene match: 6. The CDR3 here is CASSPGQGRSNQPQHF. In DNA, the CDR3 is TGTGCCAGTAGTCCTGGACAGGGGCGAAGCAATCAGCCCCAGCATTTT.

This chain connects TRBV5-4 to TRBJ1-2; a weak D match, TRBD1 (6 bases). The germline gives CDR1 SGHNT, CDR2 YYREEE (reference sequence). The CDR3 loop spans 15 amino acids. The V gene lost 0 bases and the J gene lost 4 bases, with 13 bases spanning the gap. DNA of the CDR3: TGTGCCAGCAGCTTGGAGCAGGGGAGGGGCTATGGCTACACCTTC. Its translation: CASSLEQGRGYGYTF.

This clone has just one count. CDR3 coding DNA: TGTGCCAGCAGCTCCGACAGGGGGTACGAGCAGTACTTC. This translates into CASSSDRGYEQYF. This chain connects TRBV5-8 to TRBJ2-7; 9 bases are a match to TRBD1. J gave up 4 bases and V 3 bases, and 2 bases lay outside the gene matches. The CDR3 has 13 amino acids. Germline V lookup: CDR1 SGHTS, CDR2 YDEGEE.

The chain joins TRBV7-9 to TRBJ1-1; D uncertain. The CDR3 length is 13 residues. Trimming shortened V by 3 bases and J by 0 bases, and 5 bases separated the two germline ends. The germline CDR1 and CDR2 sequences are SEHNR and FQNEAQ (reference sequence). The CDR3 here is CASSFQVNTEAFF. The CDR3 coding sequence is TGTGCCAGCAGCTTCCAAGTGAACACTGAAGCTTTCTTT.

This chain joins TRBV6-5 and TRBJ2-1; D possibly corresponds to TRBD2 (6 bases). Deletions cut 4 bases from V and 7 bases from J, with 17 bases between. The CDR3 is 15 amino acids. In germline, CDR1 is MNHEY, CDR2 SVGAGI. The CDR3 loop is CASSWAGPGGNEQFF. The CDR3 DNA sequence: TGTGCCAGCAGTTGGGCGGGGCCAGGCGGGAATGAGCAGTTCTTC.

The rearrangement uses TRBV5-1 and TRBJ1-6; no definite D call. V lost 5 bases, J lost 0 bases, and 6 bases lay in between. Germline lookup yields CDR1 SGHRS and CDR2 YFSETQ. The CDR3 is made up of 14 amino acids. CDR3 region: CASSGDSYNSPLHF. DNA of the CDR3: TGCGCCAGCAGTGGGGACTCCTATAATTCACCCCTCCACTTT.

V gene TRBV7-8 combines with J gene TRBJ1-5; TRBD1 agrees at 8 bases. Germline V CDR1 and CDR2: SGHVS, FQNEAQ. V dropped 5 bases and J dropped 7; count of bases not matched to a gene: 10. This CDR3 is 15 amino acids long. CDR3 amino acids: CASSVSGTGGQPQHF. CDR3 nucleotide sequence: TGTGCCAGCAGCGTGTCCGGGACAGGCGGCCAGCCCCAGCATTTT. Full variable domain (rest looked up from reference TRBV7-8 and TRBJ1-5): GAGVSQSPRYKVAKRGQDVALRCDPISGHVSLFWYQQALGQGPEFLTYFQNEAQLDKSGLPSDRFFAERPEGSVSTLKIQRTQQEDSAVYLCASSVSGTGGQPQHFGDGTRLSIL.

The J gene is TRBJ2-3, the V gene TRBV5-1; TRBD2 matches 12 bases. Trimming at V came to 3 bases and at J to 0 bases, leaving 2 bases not matched to a gene. CDR1 SGHRS and CDR2 YFSETQ come from the germline V gene. CDR3 length: 16 residues. The CDR3, as DNA: TGCGCCAGCAGCTACGGACTAGCGGGGAGCACAGATACGCAGTATTTT. Translated, it gives CASSYGLAGSTDTQYF.

The chain joins TRBV7-8 to TRBJ2-2; tentatively, D is TRBD1 (5 bases). There are 16 residues in the CDR3. Germline V gives CDR1 SGHVS, CDR2 FQNEAQ. The V end was cut by 5 bases, the J end by 4 bases, with 17 bases between. The CDR3 region has the DNA TGTGCCAGCAGCCAAGGGGTAGGACCTAGCACCGGGGAGCTGTTTTTT. It translates to CASSQGVGPSTGELFF. Full variable domain (rest looked up from reference TRBV7-8 and TRBJ2-2): GAGVSQSPRYKVAKRGQDVALRCDPISGHVSLFWYQQALGQGPEFLTYFQNEAQLDKSGLPSDRFFAERPEGSVSTLKIQRTQQEDSAVYLCASSQGVGPSTGELFFGEGSRLTVL.